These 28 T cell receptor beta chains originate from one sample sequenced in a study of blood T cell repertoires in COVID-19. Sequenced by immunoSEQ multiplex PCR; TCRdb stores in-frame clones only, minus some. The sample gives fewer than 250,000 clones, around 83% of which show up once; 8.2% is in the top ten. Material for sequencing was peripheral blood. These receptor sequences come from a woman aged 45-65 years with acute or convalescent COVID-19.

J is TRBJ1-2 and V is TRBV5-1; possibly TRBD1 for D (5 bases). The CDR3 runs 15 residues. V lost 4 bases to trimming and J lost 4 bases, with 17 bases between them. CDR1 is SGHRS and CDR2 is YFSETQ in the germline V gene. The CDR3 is CASSPREGIAYGYTF. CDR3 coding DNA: TGCGCCAGCAGCCCCCGGGAGGGGATTGCCTATGGCTACACCTTC.

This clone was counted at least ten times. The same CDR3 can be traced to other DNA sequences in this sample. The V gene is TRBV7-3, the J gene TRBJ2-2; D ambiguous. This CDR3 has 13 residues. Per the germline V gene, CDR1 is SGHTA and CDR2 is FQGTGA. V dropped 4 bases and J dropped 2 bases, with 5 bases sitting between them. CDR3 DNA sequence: TGTGCCAGCAGCTCCCCAAACACCGGGGAGCTGTTTTTT. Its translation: CASSSPNTGELFF.

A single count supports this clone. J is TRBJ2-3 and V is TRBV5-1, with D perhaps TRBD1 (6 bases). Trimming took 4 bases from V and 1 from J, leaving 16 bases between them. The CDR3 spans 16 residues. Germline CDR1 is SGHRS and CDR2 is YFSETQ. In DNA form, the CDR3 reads TGCGCCAGCAGCCTCCTGGGGGCGATACGCACAGATACGCAGTATTTT. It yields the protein CASSLLGAIRTDTQYF.

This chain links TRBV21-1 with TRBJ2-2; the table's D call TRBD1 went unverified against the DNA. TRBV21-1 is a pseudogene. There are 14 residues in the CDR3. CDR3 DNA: TGTGCCAGCAGCAGGCAGGGGATCGGCGGGGAGCTGTTTTTT. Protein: CASSRQGIGGELFF.

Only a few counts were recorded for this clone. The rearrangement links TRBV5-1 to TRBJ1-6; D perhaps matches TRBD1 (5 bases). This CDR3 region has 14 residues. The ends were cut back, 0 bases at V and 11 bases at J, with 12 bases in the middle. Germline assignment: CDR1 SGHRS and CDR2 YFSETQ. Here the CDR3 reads CASSLDGRGAPLHF. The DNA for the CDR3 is TGCGCCAGCAGCTTGGACGGGCGGGGGGCACCCCTCCACTTT. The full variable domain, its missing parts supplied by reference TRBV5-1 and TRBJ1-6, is KAGVTQTPRYLIKTRGQQVTLSCSPISGHRSVSWYQQTPGQGLQFLFEYFSETQRNKGNFPGRFSGRQFSNSRSEMNVSTLELGDSALYLCASSLDGRGAPLHFGNGTRLTVT.

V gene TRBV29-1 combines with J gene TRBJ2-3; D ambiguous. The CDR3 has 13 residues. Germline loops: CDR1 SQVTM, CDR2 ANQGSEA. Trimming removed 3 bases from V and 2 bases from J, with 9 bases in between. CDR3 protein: CSVDLIYTDTQYF. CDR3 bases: TGCAGCGTTGATCTAATTTACACAGATACGCAGTATTTT.

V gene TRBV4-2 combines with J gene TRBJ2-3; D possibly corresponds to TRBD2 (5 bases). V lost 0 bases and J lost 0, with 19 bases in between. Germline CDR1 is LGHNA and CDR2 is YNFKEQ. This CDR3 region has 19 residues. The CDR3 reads CASSQDPSGTPGSTDTQYF. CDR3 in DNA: TGTGCCAGCAGCCAAGATCCCAGCGGTACCCCTGGAAGCACAGATACGCAGTATTTT.

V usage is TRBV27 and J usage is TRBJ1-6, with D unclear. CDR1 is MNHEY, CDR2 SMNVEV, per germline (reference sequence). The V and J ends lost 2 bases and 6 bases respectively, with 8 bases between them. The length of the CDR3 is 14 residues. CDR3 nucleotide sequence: TGTGCCAGCAGTTTAATGGGCTCTAATTCACCCCTCCACTTT. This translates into CASSLMGSNSPLHF.

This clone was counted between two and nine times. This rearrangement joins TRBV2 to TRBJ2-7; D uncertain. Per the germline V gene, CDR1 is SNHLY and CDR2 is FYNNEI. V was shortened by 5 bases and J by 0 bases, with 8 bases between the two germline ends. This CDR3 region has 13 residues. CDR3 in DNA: TGTGCCAGCAGTATGTCTCGCTCCTACGAGCAGTACTTC. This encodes CASSMSRSYEQYF.

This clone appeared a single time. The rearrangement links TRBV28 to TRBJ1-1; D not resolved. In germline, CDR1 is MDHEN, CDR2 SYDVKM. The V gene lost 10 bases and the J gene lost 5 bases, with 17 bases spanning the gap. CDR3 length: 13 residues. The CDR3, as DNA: TGTGCCACCGATCCGGGAGAGGAAACTGAAGCTTTCTTT. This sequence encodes CATDPGEETEAFF.

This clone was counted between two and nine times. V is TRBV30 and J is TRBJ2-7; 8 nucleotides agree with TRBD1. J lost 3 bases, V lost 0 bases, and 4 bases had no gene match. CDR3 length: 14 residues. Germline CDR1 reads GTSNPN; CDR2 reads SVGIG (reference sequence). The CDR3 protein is CAWSVGTGYYEQYF. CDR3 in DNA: TGTGCCTGGAGTGTGGGGACAGGCTACTACGAGCAGTACTTC.

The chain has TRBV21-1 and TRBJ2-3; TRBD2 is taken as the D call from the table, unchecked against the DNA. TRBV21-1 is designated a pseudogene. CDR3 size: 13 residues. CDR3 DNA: TGTGCCCGACTAGCGGGAACGGCCGGTACGCAGTATTTT. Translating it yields CARLAGTAGTQYF.

In DNA, the CDR3 is TGTGCCAGCAGCATCCCTAGCGGGAGTCCCGGGGAGCTGTTTTTT. It encodes CASSIPSGSPGELFF. The chain is built from TRBV3-1 (or the pseudogene TRBV3-2) and TRBJ2-2, with 10 nucleotides matching TRBD2. The V segment lost 5 bases and the J segment 6 bases; nucleotides outside the gene matches: 6. CDR1 is LGHDT and CDR2 is YNNKEL in the germline V gene (reference sequence). This CDR3 has 15 residues.

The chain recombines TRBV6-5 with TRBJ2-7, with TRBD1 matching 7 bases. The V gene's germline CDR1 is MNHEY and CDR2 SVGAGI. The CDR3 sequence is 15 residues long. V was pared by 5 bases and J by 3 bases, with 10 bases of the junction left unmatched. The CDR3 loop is CASSLTGTEDYEQYF. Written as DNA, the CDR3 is TGTGCCAGCAGTCTGACCGGGACAGAGGACTACGAGCAGTACTTC.

The CDR3 nucleotides read TGTGCCATCAGTGATCAGGACATAGGCAATCAGCCCCAGCATTTT. Its translation: CAISDQDIGNQPQHF. The V and J genes are TRBV10-3 and TRBJ1-5, with a possible D match to TRBD1 (5 bases). The CDR3 runs to 15 residues. The ends were cut back, 3 bases at V and 2 bases at J, with 11 bases in the middle. Germline CDR1 is ENHRY and CDR2 is SYGVKD.

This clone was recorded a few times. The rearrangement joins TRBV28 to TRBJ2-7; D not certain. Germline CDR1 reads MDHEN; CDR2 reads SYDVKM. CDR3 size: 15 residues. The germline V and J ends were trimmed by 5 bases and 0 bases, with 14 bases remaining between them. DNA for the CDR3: TGTGCCAGCAGTCGCGAAGCGACGAGCTCCTACGAGCAGTACTTC. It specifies CASSREATSSYEQYF.

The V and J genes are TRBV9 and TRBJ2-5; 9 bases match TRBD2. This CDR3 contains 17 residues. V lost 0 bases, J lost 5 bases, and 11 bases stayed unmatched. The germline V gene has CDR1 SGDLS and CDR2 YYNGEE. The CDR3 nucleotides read TGTGCCAGCAGCGTAGCTGGCCCAGCGGGAGGACAGGAGACCCAGTACTTC. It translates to CASSVAGPAGGQETQYF.

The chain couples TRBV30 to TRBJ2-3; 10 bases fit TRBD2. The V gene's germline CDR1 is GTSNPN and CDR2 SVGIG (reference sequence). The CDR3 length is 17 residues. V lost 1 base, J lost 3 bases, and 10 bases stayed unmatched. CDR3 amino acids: CAWSADLAGVGTDTQYF. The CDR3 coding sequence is TGTGCCTGGAGTGCTGACCTAGCGGGAGTCGGGACAGATACGCAGTATTTT.

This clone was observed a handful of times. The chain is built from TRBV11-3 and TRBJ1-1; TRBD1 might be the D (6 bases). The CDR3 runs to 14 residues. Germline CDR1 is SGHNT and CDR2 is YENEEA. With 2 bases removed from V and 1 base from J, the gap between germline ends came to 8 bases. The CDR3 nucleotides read TGTGCCAGCAGCTTACAGGGACAGAACACTGAAGCTTTCTTT. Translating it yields CASSLQGQNTEAFF.

The CDR3 here is CASSSTGGTEAFF. The CDR3, as DNA: TGTGCCAGTAGTTCTACAGGGGGGACTGAAGCTTTCTTT. This chain joins TRBV19 and TRBJ1-1, with 8 bases lining up with TRBD1. Germline V gene sequence: CDR1 LNHDA, CDR2 SQIVND (reference sequence). V gave up 5 bases and J gave up 5 bases; unmatched junction bases: 4. The CDR3 covers 13 residues.

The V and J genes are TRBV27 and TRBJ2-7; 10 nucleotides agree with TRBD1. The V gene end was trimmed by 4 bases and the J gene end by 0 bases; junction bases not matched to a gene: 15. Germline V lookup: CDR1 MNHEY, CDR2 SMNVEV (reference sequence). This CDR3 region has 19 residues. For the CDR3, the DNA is TGTGCCAGCAGTTGCTGGACAGGGGGGGTGAGGCGGTACTCCTACGAGCAGTACTTC. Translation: CASSCWTGGVRRYSYEQYF.

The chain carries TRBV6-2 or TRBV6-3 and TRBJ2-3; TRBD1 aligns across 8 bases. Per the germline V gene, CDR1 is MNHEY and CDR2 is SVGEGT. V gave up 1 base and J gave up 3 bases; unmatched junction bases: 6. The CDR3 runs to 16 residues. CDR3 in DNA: TGTGCCAGCAGTTACTTAACAGGGGGTTGGACAGATACGCAGTATTTT. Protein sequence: CASSYLTGGWTDTQYF.

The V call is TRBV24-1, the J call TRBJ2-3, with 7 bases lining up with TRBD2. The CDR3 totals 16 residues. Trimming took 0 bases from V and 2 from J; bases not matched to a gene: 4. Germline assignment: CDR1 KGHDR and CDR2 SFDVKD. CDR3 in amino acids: CATSDLASGITDTQYF. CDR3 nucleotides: TGTGCCACCAGTGATTTGGCTAGCGGAATCACAGATACGCAGTATTTT.

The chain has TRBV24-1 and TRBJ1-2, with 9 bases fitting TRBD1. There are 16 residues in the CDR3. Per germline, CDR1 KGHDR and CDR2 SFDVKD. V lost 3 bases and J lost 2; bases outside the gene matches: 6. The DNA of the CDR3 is TGTGCCACCAGTGATAGGGGACAGGGACCCAACTATGGCTACACCTTC. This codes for CATSDRGQGPNYGYTF.

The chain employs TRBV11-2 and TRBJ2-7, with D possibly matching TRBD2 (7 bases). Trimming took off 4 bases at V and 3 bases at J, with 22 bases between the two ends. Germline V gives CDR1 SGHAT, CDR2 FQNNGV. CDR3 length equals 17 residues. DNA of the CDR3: TGTGCCAGCAGCTCAACTGGGAGTAGGGGGGGTGACTACGAGCAGTACTTC. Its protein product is CASSSTGSRGGDYEQYF.

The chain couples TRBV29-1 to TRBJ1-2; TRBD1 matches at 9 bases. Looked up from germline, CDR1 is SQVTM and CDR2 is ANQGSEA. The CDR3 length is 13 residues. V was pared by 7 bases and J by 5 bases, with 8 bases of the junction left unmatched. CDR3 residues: CSALGTGNYGYTF. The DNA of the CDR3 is TGCAGCGCCTTGGGGACAGGGAATTATGGCTACACCTTC.

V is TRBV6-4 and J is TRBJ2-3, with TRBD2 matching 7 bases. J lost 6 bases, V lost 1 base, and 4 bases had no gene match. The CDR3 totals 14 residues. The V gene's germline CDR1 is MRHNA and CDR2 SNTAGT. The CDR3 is CASSDLDGGDTQYF. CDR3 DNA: TGTGCCAGCAGTGACTTGGACGGGGGGGATACGCAGTATTTT.

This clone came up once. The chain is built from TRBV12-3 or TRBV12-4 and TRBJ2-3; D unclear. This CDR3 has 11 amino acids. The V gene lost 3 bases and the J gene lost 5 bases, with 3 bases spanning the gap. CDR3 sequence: CASSFKDTQYF. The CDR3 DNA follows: TGTGCCAGCAGTTTTAAAGATACGCAGTATTTT.